These 20 T cell receptor beta chains originate from one sample sequenced in a study of blood T cells in healthy people across ages (dated by TCRdb to about 2015). Library preparation used 5' RACE. The sequencing machine was an Illumina HiSeq 2500. A second PCR of about 6 to 11 cycles was performed with a sample-barcoded 5' primer and a J-beta primer mix. The public sequencing data were trimmed at Q25 with fastp and processed into clonotypes with MiXCR by TCRdb, which kept only in-frame beta chains. Every CDR3 protein is listed once, alongside the most common genes and DNA of its rows. Within this sample are roughly 1,700,000 distinct CDR3 sequences, with roughly 30% of them counted one time only. The ten largest account for around 7.7% of the sample. What was sequenced was blood. These receptor sequences come from a woman under 40 in good health.

The V gene is TRBV12-3 or TRBV12-4, the J gene TRBJ2-3; a weak D match, TRBD2 (6 bases). Trimming took 3 bases from V and 5 from J, leaving 18 bases between them. CDR3 length: 16 amino acids. CDR3 in DNA: TGTGCCAGCAGTTTTTTTGGGCGCGGGAAGGAAGATACGCAGTATTTT. It encodes CASSFFGRGKEDTQYF.

This clonotype was counted between two and nine times. A read error may produce the germline difference seen at one junction end. The V call is TRBV7-6, the J call TRBJ1-4, with 10 bases that match TRBD1. Germline V gene lookup returns CDR1 SGHVS and CDR2 FNYEAQ. CDR3 length equals 13 residues. The CDR3 nucleotides read TGTGCCAGCAAAGGGACAGGGGATGAAAAATTGTTTTTT. This sequence encodes CASKGTGDEKLFF.

This clonotype showed up just a few times. This rearrangement joins TRBV12-3 or TRBV12-4 to TRBJ2-7; D might be TRBD1 or TRBD2, each matching 7 bases. V was shortened by 7 bases and J by 3 bases, with 16 bases between the two germline ends. The length of the CDR3 is 14 residues. The CDR3 loop reads CASKFTGDYYEQYF. The CDR3 DNA is TGTGCCAGCAAATTTACAGGGGACTACTACGAGCAGTACTTC.

The chain recombines TRBV9 with TRBJ2-3; no clear D. Germline V lookup: CDR1 SGDLS, CDR2 YYNGEE. Trimming removed 0 bases from V and 3 bases from J, with 8 bases in between. The CDR3 runs to 14 residues. CDR3 in amino acids: CASSVEQTTDTQYF. The CDR3 DNA follows: TGTGCCAGCAGCGTAGAACAGACGACAGATACGCAGTATTTT.

This clonotype was observed a few times. V is TRBV7-9 and J is TRBJ2-1, with D unclear. This CDR3 contains 12 residues. Trimming removed 5 bases at V and 15 bases at J, with 17 bases between. Germline V CDR1 and CDR2: SEHNR, FQNEAQ (reference sequence). The CDR3 nucleotides read TGTGCCAGCAGCCCCGCCGGAAACGACCCGTTCTTC. Residues: CASSPAGNDPFF.

The rearrangement joins TRBV5-1 to TRBJ2-3; 8 bases are shared with TRBD2. The CDR3 is made up of 16 amino acids. V lost 0 bases, J lost 2 bases, and 5 bases stayed unmatched. Germline V gene data show CDR1 as SGHRS and CDR2 as YFSETQ. CDR3 residues: CASSLAELADTDTQYF. DNA of the CDR3: TGCGCCAGCAGCTTGGCCGAACTAGCGGACACAGATACGCAGTATTTT.

In the case of this clonotype: A junction end diverges from the germline sequence, so it may reflect a read error. The V and J genes are TRBV24-1 and TRBJ2-7, with D tentatively TRBD1 (6 bases). Germline values: CDR1 KGHDR, CDR2 SFDVKD. This CDR3 is 15 amino acids long. CDR3: CATSSIKQGGYGQYF. In DNA, the CDR3 is TGTGCCACCAGTTCCATTAAACAGGGCGGCTACGGGCAGTACTTC.

This clonotype occurred once. A much larger clone is a single base away; this may be a read error. J is TRBJ2-4 and V is TRBV29-1, with 10 bases matching TRBD1. CDR1 is SQVTM and CDR2 is ANQGSEA in the germline V gene. V was clipped by 1 base and J by 7 bases; unmatched bases: 4. CDR3 length: 14 residues. CDR3 protein: CSVEGRDRGNIQYF. The CDR3 DNA follows: TGCAGCGTTGAAGGGAGGGACAGGGGTAACATTCAGTACTTC. Complete variable domain (other parts from reference TRBV29-1 and TRBJ2-4): SAVISQKPSRDICQRGTSLTIQCQVDSQVTMMFWYRQQPGQSLTLIATANQGSEATYESGFVIDKFPISRPNLTFSTLTVSNMSPEDSSIYLCSVEGRDRGNIQYFGAGTRLSVL.

CDR3: CASSAAATQMYF. CDR3 DNA sequence: TGTGCCAGTAGTGCGGCCGCTACCCAGATGTACTTC. The chain recombines TRBV19 with TRBJ2-7; D unclear. The CDR3 consists of 12 residues. V was clipped by 5 bases and J by 12 bases, with 17 bases between them. Germline assignment: CDR1 LNHDA and CDR2 SQIVND (reference sequence).

The gene calls are TRBV2 and TRBJ2-7; 7 nucleotides align to TRBD1. V lost 4 bases to trimming and J lost 3 bases; unmatched junction nucleotides: 6. Germline CDR1 and CDR2: SNHLY and FYNNEI. The CDR3 has 14 amino acids. The CDR3 bases are TGTGCCAGCAGTGCTGAAGCAGGGGGCTACGAGCAGTACTTC. It yields the protein CASSAEAGGYEQYF.

The sample holds a few counts of this clonotype. The gene calls are TRBV5-5 and TRBJ2-7, with TRBD2 matching 8 bases. The germline gives CDR1 SGHKS, CDR2 YYEKEE (reference sequence). Trimming at V came to 2 bases and at J to 7 bases, leaving 11 bases not matched to a gene. The CDR3 consists of 15 residues. The CDR3 nucleotides are TGTGCCAGCAGCTTTATCAGCGGGGGTCCGGGGGAGCAGTACTTC. As protein: CASSFISGGPGEQYF.

The rearrangement joins TRBV20-1 to TRBJ2-4, with a weak D call TRBD2 (6 bases). Germline-derived CDR1 and CDR2 are DFQATT and SNEGSKA (reference sequence). The V gene lost 6 bases and the J gene lost 7 bases, with 22 bases spanning the gap. This CDR3 comprises 15 residues. The CDR3 DNA is TGCAGTGCCCGACGGGCTGGGGCCCGGGGGAACATTCAGTACTTC. Residues: CSARRAGARGNIQYF.

This clonotype showed up just a few times. This chain uses TRBV20-1 with TRBJ2-5; TRBD2 matches at 15 bases. V lost 5 bases to trimming and J lost 5 bases; unmatched junction nucleotides: 9. CDR1 is DFQATT and CDR2 is SNEGSKA in the germline V gene (reference sequence). The CDR3 spans 16 residues. The CDR3 nucleotides are TGCAGTGCTTCAAGGACTAGCGGGAGGGCCGGGGAGACCCAGTACTTC. Encoded protein: CSASRTSGRAGETQYF.

This clonotype was observed a few times. The rearrangement links TRBV27 to TRBJ2-3; possible D gene TRBD2, 5 bases. The CDR3 totals 15 residues. CDR1 is MNHEY, CDR2 SMNVEV, per germline (reference sequence). The ends were cut back, 5 bases at V and 2 bases at J, with 14 bases in the middle. CDR3 sequence: CASSRSTGNTDTQYF. CDR3 nucleotide sequence: TGTGCCAGCAGTCGAAGTACGGGAAACACAGATACGCAGTATTTT.

About this clonotype: A clone one base away is much larger, so this may be a read error. The rearrangement joins TRBV6-2 or TRBV6-3 to TRBJ2-1; D tentatively reads TRBD1 or TRBD2 (5 bases each). Germline values: CDR1 MNHEY, CDR2 SVGEGT. The CDR3 has 13 amino acids. V was pared by 6 bases and J by 10 bases, with 16 bases between. The CDR3 DNA is TGTGCCAGCAGGGGGGACGGCTCCTACGAGCAGTTCTTC. It specifies CASRGDGSYEQFF.

The gene calls are TRBV7-2 and TRBJ2-1; D could derive from TRBD1 or TRBD2 (6 bases each). There are 14 residues in the CDR3. CDR1 is SGHTA, CDR2 FQGNSA, per germline. V lost 6 bases and J 10 bases, leaving 19 bases between the germline ends. CDR3 loop: CASSLMSGAGEQFF. The CDR3 DNA sequence: TGTGCCAGCAGTCTCATGTCGGGGGCGGGCGAGCAGTTCTTC.

This clonotype was counted a few times. The rearrangement joins TRBV10-3 to TRBJ2-1; no clear D. Germline V CDR1 and CDR2: ENHRY, SYGVKD. V gave up 10 bases and J gave up 9 bases, with 13 bases separating them. This CDR3 contains 11 residues. The CDR3 DNA reads TGTGCCAACGGCCGATCGGGTGAGCAGTTCTTC. Translated, it gives CANGRSGEQFF.

This clonotype was observed many times. V gene TRBV11-2 combines with J gene TRBJ2-7; D is ambiguous. CDR1 and CDR2 from the germline V gene are SGHAT and FQNNGV. V was shortened by 1 base and J by 3 bases, with 7 bases between the two germline ends. The CDR3 consists of 13 residues. CDR3 sequence: CASSLGTHYEQYF. The CDR3 DNA follows: TGTGCCAGCAGCTTAGGCACCCACTACGAGCAGTACTTC.

The chain couples TRBV10-2 to TRBJ2-1, with 11 nucleotides matching TRBD2. Germline CDR1 and CDR2: WSHSY and SAAADI. V trimming: 3 bases; J trimming: 8 bases; junction bases outside the gene matches: 6. The CDR3 loop spans 15 amino acids. For the CDR3, the DNA is TGCGCCAGCAGTGAAGAGACTAGCGGGACCTATGAGCAGTTCTTC. It codes for CASSEETSGTYEQFF.

In this sample, this clonotype turned up many times. The rearrangement uses TRBV4-1 and TRBJ1-2, with D perhaps matching TRBD1 (5 bases). This CDR3 is built from 12 residues. The germline CDR1 and CDR2 sequences are MGHRA and YSYEKL. Trimming shortened V by 3 bases and J by 8 bases, and 10 bases separated the two germline ends. CDR3 protein: CASSHTGGGYTF. CDR3 in DNA: TGCGCCAGCAGCCACACTGGGGGGGGCTACACCTTC.